The 18 T cell receptor beta chains in this list originate from one sample, sequenced in a study of CD8 T cells in Susac syndrome (dated by TCRdb to the late 2010s). The library relied on the immunoSEQ multiplex PCR assay. RNA was extracted using the RNeasy kit, and about 0.5 to 1 ug of the RNA was reverse transcribed with random hexamers. TCRdb reran the public reads through fastp at Q25 and MiXCR, keeping productive beta chains. Identical CDR3 protein sequences are pooled into one entry, listed with their most common genes and DNA. Across this sample there are some 200,000 distinct CDR3 sequences, with approximately 94% seen only once. The top ten clones comprise 0.09% to 0.1% of the sample. Sequenced sample: CD4+ T cells from PBMCs. The receptors were gathered from a human donor with Susac syndrome.

The V and J genes are TRBV5-1 and TRBJ2-7, with D uncertain. In germline, CDR1 is SGHRS, CDR2 YFSETQ. The ends were cut back, 0 bases at V and 0 bases at J, with 7 bases in the middle. This CDR3 contains 14 residues. The CDR3 DNA follows: TGCGCCAGCAGCTTGGAGGCATCCTCCTACGAGCAGTACTTC. Translated: CASSLEASSYEQYF.

The V call is TRBV2, the J call TRBJ2-5; a possible D gene is TRBD1 (5 bases). Germline V CDR1 and CDR2: SNHLY, FYNNEI. The CDR3 has 14 amino acids. V was clipped by 5 bases and J by 1 base, with 11 bases between them. The DNA for the CDR3 is TGTGCCAGCAGTCTGGGGCGGTCCCAAGAGACCCAGTACTTC. Its translation: CASSLGRSQETQYF.

The rearrangement uses TRBV30 and TRBJ2-5; D is unresolved. The length of the CDR3 is 13 residues. V lost 0 bases to trimming and J lost 2 bases, with 7 bases between them. Looked up from germline, CDR1 is GTSNPN and CDR2 is SVGIG (reference sequence). CDR3 sequence: CAWSVLTQETQYF. CDR3 bases: TGTGCCTGGAGTGTGCTGACTCAAGAGACCCAGTACTTC. The variable domain in full, completed from reference TRBV30 and TRBJ2-5, reads SQTIHQWPATLVQPVGSPLSLECTVEGTSNPNLYWYRQAAGRGLQLLFYSVGIGQISSEVPQNLSASRPQDRQFILSSKKLLLSDSGFYLCAWSVLTQETQYFGPGTRLLVL.

This clonotype appeared once. V and J are TRBV6-5 and TRBJ1-1; D call uncertain. V lost 6 bases, J lost 1 base, and 9 bases lay in between. The CDR3 totals 13 residues. CDR1 and CDR2 (germline): MNHEY, SVGAGI. The CDR3 DNA follows: TGTGCCAGCAGGCCTGGACCGAACACTGAAGCTTTCTTT. This encodes CASRPGPNTEAFF.

This clonotype was seen only once. The chain carries TRBV11-1 and TRBJ1-6; 7 bases are shared with TRBD1. The CDR3 spans 16 residues. Germline V gives CDR1 SGHAT, CDR2 FQDESV (reference sequence). With V trimmed by 4 bases and J by 5 bases, 8 bases remained unmatched. CDR3 region: CASSSLRQGDNSPLHF. CDR3 nucleotide sequence: TGTGCCAGCAGCTCCCTGCGACAGGGAGATAATTCACCCCTCCACTTT.

The chain couples TRBV7-9 to TRBJ2-7; a weak D match, TRBD1 (6 bases). The CDR3 has 16 residues. Germline CDR1 is SEHNR and CDR2 is FQNEAQ (reference sequence). V was cut by 3 bases and J by 0 bases, with 15 bases left in between. The CDR3 loop reads CASSFPGQGISYEQYF. The CDR3 bases are TGTGCCAGCAGCTTCCCAGGGCAGGGGATCTCCTACGAGCAGTACTTC.

V and J are TRBV2 and TRBJ1-5; 7 bases align to TRBD1. Germline assignment: CDR1 SNHLY and CDR2 FYNNEI. Trimming cost V 6 bases and J 6 bases; bases outside gene matches: 5. The CDR3 is made up of 13 amino acids. The CDR3 nucleotides are TGTGCCAGCAGCCCCAGGGGGGGTCAGCCCCAGCATTTT. Amino acid sequence: CASSPRGGQPQHF.

V gene TRBV11-1 combines with J gene TRBJ1-3; possibly TRBD1 for D (5 bases). The CDR3 is 16 amino acids. Deletions cut 5 bases from V and 8 bases from J, with 22 bases between. Germline-derived CDR1 and CDR2 are SGHAT and FQDESV (reference sequence). CDR3 loop: CASSAPWGVDTDTIYF. The CDR3 nucleotides are TGTGCCAGCAGCGCGCCGTGGGGGGTCGACACGGACACCATATATTTT.

J is TRBJ1-1 and V is TRBV30; 8 bases are a match to TRBD1. This CDR3 spans 15 amino acids. V was pared by 1 base and J by 4 bases, with 8 bases of the junction left unmatched. CDR1 and CDR2 from the germline V gene are GTSNPN and SVGIG (reference sequence). In DNA form, the CDR3 reads TGTGCCTGGAGTGCCGGACAGGGTGCGGGCACTGAAGCTTTCTTT. Encoded protein: CAWSAGQGAGTEAFF.

The genes are TRBV29-1 and TRBJ2-3; tentative D call: TRBD1 (5 bases). Germline loops: CDR1 SQVTM, CDR2 ANQGSEA. The CDR3 is made up of 12 amino acids. V was trimmed by 7 bases and J by 3 bases, leaving 11 bases between them. This chain's CDR3 is CSERTQTDTQYF. CDR3 DNA: TGCAGCGAACGGACACAAACAGATACGCAGTATTTT.

The rearrangement joins TRBV19 to TRBJ2-7, with D possibly being TRBD2 (6 bases). The germline V gene encodes CDR1 LNHDA and CDR2 SQIVND (reference sequence). V gave up 6 bases and J gave up 6 bases, with 21 bases separating them. The CDR3 loop spans 15 amino acids. CDR3 protein: CASSRPGGGHSEQYF. The DNA of the CDR3 is TGTGCCAGTAGCCGCCCCGGCGGAGGGCATAGCGAGCAGTACTTC.

The chain combines TRBV30 with TRBJ1-6; 10 nucleotides agree with TRBD1. V dropped 4 bases and J dropped 9; count of bases not matched to a gene: 9. The length of the CDR3 is 15 residues. Germline assignment: CDR1 GTSNPN and CDR2 SVGIG (reference sequence). This CDR3 reads CAWIGQGEYSSPLHF. The DNA of the CDR3 is TGTGCCTGGATCGGACAGGGGGAATACAGTTCACCCCTCCACTTT.

V gene TRBV5-1 combines with J gene TRBJ1-4, with TRBD1 matching over 8 bases. CDR3 length: 15 amino acids. The germline V gene has CDR1 SGHRS and CDR2 YFSETQ. The trim removed 0 bases at V and 5 bases at J, leaving 3 bases unmatched. CDR3 region: CASSLARTGNEKLFF. CDR3 bases: TGCGCCAGCAGCTTGGCGAGGACAGGGAATGAAAAACTGTTTTTT. Variable domain in full (rest from reference TRBV5-1 and TRBJ1-4): KAGVTQTPRYLIKTRGQQVTLSCSPISGHRSVSWYQQTPGQGLQFLFEYFSETQRNKGNFPGRFSGRQFSNSRSEMNVSTLELGDSALYLCASSLARTGNEKLFFGSGTQLSVL.

There are a few counts of this clonotype. This chain links TRBV5-6 with TRBJ2-5, with D unclear. This CDR3 region has 12 residues. V dropped 1 base and J dropped 4 bases, with 5 bases sitting between them. The V gene's germline CDR1 is SGHDT and CDR2 YYEEEE. The CDR3 is CASSLQPETQYF. The CDR3, as DNA: TGTGCCAGCAGCTTGCAGCCAGAGACCCAGTACTTC.

This chain links TRBV29-1 with TRBJ1-1; no clear D gene. Per the germline V gene, CDR1 is SQVTM and CDR2 is ANQGSEA. V lost 6 bases and J 8 bases, leaving 13 bases between the germline ends. The CDR3 runs to 11 residues. The chain's CDR3 is CSVNPVAEAFF. The CDR3 nucleotides read TGCAGCGTAAACCCGGTGGCGGAAGCTTTCTTT.

This clonotype was counted a single time. The genes are TRBV6-2 or TRBV6-3 and TRBJ1-2, with no clear D. This CDR3 is built from 12 residues. Germline V lookup: CDR1 MNHEY, CDR2 SVGEGT. The V end was cut by 6 bases, the J end by 8 bases, with 13 bases between. The CDR3 nucleotides are TGTGCCAGCAGCCTCAGAGGAACCGGCTACACCTTC. Protein product: CASSLRGTGYTF.

The chain joins TRBV3-1 to TRBJ2-7; D is uncertain. The CDR3 extends over 11 amino acids. Germline CDR1 and CDR2: LGHDT and YNNKEL (reference sequence). The V gene lost 6 bases and the J gene lost 6 bases, with 9 bases spanning the gap. CDR3 DNA sequence: TGTGCCAGCAGATTCGGGCGCGAGCAGTACTTC. Encoded protein: CASRFGREQYF.

The chain has TRBV30 and TRBJ1-5; maybe TRBD1 (5 bases). This CDR3 contains 13 residues. Per germline, CDR1 GTSNPN and CDR2 SVGIG (reference sequence). V was pared by 0 bases and J by 7 bases, with 10 bases between. The CDR3 spells CAWSVQGDQPQHF. CDR3 coding DNA: TGTGCCTGGAGTGTACAAGGGGACCAGCCCCAGCATTTT.